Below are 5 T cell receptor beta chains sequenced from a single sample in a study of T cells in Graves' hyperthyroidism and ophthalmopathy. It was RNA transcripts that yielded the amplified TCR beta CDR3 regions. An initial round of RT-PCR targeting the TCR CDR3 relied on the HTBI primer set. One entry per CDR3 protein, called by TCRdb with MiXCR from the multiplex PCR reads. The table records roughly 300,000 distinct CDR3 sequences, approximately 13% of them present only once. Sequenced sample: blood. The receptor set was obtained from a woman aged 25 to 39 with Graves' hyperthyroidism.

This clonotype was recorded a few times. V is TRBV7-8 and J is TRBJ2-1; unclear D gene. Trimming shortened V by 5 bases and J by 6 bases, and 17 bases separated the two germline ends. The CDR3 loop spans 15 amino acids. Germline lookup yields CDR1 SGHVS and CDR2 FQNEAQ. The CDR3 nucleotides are TGTGCCAGCAGCCGCCTTGAGGTAGCCGGCAATGAGCAGTTCTTC. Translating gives CASSRLEVAGNEQFF.

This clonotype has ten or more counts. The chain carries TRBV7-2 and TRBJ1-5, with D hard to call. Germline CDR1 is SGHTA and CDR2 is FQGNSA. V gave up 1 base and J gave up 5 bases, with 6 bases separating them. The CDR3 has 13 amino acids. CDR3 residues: CASSLVGDQPQHF. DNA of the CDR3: TGTGCCAGCAGCTTAGTTGGGGATCAGCCCCAGCATTTT.

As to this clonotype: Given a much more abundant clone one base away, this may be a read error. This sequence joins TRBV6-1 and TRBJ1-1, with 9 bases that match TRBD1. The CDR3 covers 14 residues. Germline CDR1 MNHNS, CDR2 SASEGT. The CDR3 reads CASSTGQGSTEASF. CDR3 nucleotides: TGTGCCAGCAGTACGGGACAGGGAAGCACTGAAGCTTCCTTT.

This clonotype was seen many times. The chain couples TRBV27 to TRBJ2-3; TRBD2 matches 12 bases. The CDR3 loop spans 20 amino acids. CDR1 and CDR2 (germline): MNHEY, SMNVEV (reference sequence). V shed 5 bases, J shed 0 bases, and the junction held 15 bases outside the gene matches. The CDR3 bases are TGTGCCAGCAGTACTAGACTAGCGGGAGCTACTTCTCTTAGCACAGATACGCAGTATTTT. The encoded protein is CASSTRLAGATSLSTDTQYF.

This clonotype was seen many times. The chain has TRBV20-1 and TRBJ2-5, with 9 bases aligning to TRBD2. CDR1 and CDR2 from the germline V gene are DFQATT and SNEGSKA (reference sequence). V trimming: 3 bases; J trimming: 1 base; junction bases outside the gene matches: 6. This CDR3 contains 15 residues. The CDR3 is CSASPSTSGQETQYF. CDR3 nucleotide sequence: TGCAGTGCTAGCCCCTCGACTAGCGGCCAAGAGACCCAGTACTTC.